The clone carrying this TCR beta chain occurred many times. What it binds is not known. Trimming removed 10 bases from V and 1 base from J, with 17 bases in between. Germline V gene lookup returns CDR1 ENHRY and CDR2 SYGVKD. The CDR3 is made up of 15 amino acids. MiXCR was run by TCRdb on the reads, yielding one entry per CDR3 protein. The sample has about 250,000 distinct CDR3 sequences; approximately 13% are singletons. The sample belongs to a study of T cell repertoires in cytomegalovirus infection. Looking at the study overall: Public TCR beta signatures were indicative of both CMV infection and a matching HLA type.

Findings of the study overall: CMV-specific TCR beta clonotypes restricted by HLA-C dominated the ex vivo response. Based on cumulative public TCR beta family frequency, carriers of CMV plus the relevant HLA were identified.

Sample: PBMCs. The chain couples TRBV10-3 to TRBJ1-5, with D perhaps TRBD1 (5 bases). The source is a human donor in good health (CMV status not recorded). Some clones in this sample may be carry-over from other donors' samples. CDR3 amino acids: CATRDSRASNQPQHF. In DNA, the CDR3 is TGTGCCACCCGGGACTCCAGGGCGAGCAATCAGCCCCAGCATTTT.